This TCR beta chain derives from a study of T cell responses to AZD1222 COVID-19 vaccine. Findings and limits, study-wide: Regions left unmutated in variants are reportedly the target of nearly half of spike-specific TCRs. Seropositive AZD1222 recipients at baseline numbered only 5 or 6. Most donors were white British and more were female, and clonal diversity was possibly underestimated.

Sequencing used immunoSEQ multiplex PCR; TCRdb keeps in-frame clones, though not all of them. Here the sample spans roughly 100,000 clones, 75% to 90% being singletons. Comment on this clone: Its antigen remains unknown.

The source material was peripheral blood, sampled on day 0 of AZD1222 vaccination. The sequence was collected from an adult in good health.

CDR3 protein: CASSSSGTSGGPHQETQYF. CDR3 in DNA: TGTGCCAGCAGCTCTTCCGGGACTAGCGGGGGGCCCCACCAAGAGACCCAGTACTTC. The chain has TRBV7-8 and TRBJ2-5, with 15 nucleotides matching TRBD2. The CDR3 totals 19 residues. Germline trimming cut 4 bases from V and 0 bases from J; bases unmatched to any gene: 9. In germline, CDR1 is SGHVS, CDR2 FQNEAQ. Full variable domain (outside the CDR3, taken from reference TRBV7-8 and TRBJ2-5): GAGVSQSPRYKVAKRGQDVALRCDPISGHVSLFWYQQALGQGPEFLTYFQNEAQLDKSGLPSDRFFAERPEGSVSTLKIQRTQQEDSAVYLCASSSSGTSGGPHQETQYFGPGTRLLVL.